This T cell receptor beta chain was sequenced during a study of siplizumab effects on memory and regulatory T cells. Study-wide results and caveats: Major contributors to the alloresponse seemed to be naive T cells, which also appeared more diverse than memory cells. Confirmation that proliferating Tregs from siplizumab cultures had suppressive function was not obtained. On average, about 70% of mappable alloreactive CD4+ clones were Treg-derived under siplizumab, against about 29% in controls.

The assay looked at some 96,000 TCR templates in each sample. Some clones are missing from TCRdb's copy, which holds only in-frame ones; the method was immunoSEQ multiplex PCR. Among 110,000 or so clones listed, roughly 95% were seen once. A word on this clone: Its antigen is not known.

This sequence was found in a human donor in good health. Sequenced: non-Treg CD4+ T cells sorted from blood.

Here the CDR3 DNA reads TGTGCCAGCAGCTTAAGGCACGAGGATCTGTGGGACAATGAGCAGTTCTTC. Amino acid sequence: CASSLRHEDLWDNEQFF. The gene calls are TRBV7-2 and TRBJ2-1; D not certain. Germline V lookup: CDR1 SGHTA, CDR2 FQGNSA. Between the trimmed V and J ends, which lost 2 bases and 5 bases, there was a span of 19 bases. CDR3 length: 17 amino acids.